This TCR beta chain came from a study of T cell repertoires in cytomegalovirus infection. Study in general: CMV infection together with matching HLA type was indicated by public TCR beta signatures.

TCRdb redid the calling of the reads with MiXCR, one entry per CDR3 protein. This table has around 740,000 distinct CDR3 sequences, approximately 40% appearing once. Whole-study results and caveats: Adding up the frequency of public TCR beta families identified people who carried CMV plus the relevant HLA. CMV-specific HLA-C-restricted TCR beta clonotypes dominated the ex vivo response.

This clonotype came up a few times. Its antigen is still unknown. The TCR originated in a human donor in good health (CMV status not recorded). Some clones in this sample may be carry-over from other donors' samples. The sequencing input was PBMCs.

CDR3 bases: TGTGCCACCAAGGGGACCACCTACGAGCAGTACTTC. It is translated as CATKGTTYEQYF. The V gene is TRBV6-1, the J gene TRBJ2-7; D possibly uses TRBD1 or TRBD2 (5 bases each). The CDR3 runs 12 residues. Germline V gives CDR1 MNHNS, CDR2 SASEGT. The V end lost 10 bases, the J end lost 2 bases, and 12 bases lay between the germline ends.